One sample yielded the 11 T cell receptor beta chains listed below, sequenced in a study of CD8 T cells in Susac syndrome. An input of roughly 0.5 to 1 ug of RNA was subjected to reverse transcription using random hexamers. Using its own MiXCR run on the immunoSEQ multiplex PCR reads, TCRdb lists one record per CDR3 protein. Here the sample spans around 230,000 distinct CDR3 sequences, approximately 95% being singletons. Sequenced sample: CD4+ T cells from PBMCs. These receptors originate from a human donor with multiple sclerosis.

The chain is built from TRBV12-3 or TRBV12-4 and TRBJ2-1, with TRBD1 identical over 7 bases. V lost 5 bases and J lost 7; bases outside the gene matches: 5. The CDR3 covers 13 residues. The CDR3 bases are TGTGCCAGCAGTCTACAACAGGGGAATGAGCAGTTCTTC. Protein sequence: CASSLQQGNEQFF.

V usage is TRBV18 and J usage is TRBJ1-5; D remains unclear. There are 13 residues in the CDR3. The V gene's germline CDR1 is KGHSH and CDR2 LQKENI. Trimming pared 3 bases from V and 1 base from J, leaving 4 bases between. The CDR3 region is CASSPDSNQPQHF. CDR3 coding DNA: TGTGCCAGCTCACCGGACAGCAATCAGCCCCAGCATTTT.

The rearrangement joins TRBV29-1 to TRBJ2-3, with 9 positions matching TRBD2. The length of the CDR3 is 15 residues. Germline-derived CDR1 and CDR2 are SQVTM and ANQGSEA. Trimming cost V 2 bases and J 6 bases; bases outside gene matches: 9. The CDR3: CSVERLAGPPDTQYF. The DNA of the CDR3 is TGCAGCGTTGAAAGGCTAGCGGGGCCCCCGGATACGCAGTATTTT.

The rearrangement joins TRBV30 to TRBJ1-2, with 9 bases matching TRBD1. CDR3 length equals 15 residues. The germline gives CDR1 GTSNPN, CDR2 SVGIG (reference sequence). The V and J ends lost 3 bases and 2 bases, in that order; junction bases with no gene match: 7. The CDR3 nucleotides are TGTGCCTGGAGAGAAACAGGGGGCCCCAACTATGGCTACACCTTC. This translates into CAWRETGGPNYGYTF. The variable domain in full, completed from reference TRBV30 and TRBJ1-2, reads SQTIHQWPATLVQPVGSPLSLECTVEGTSNPNLYWYRQAAGRGLQLLFYSVGIGQISSEVPQNLSASRPQDRQFILSSKKLLLSDSGFYLCAWRETGGPNYGYTFGSGTRLTVV.

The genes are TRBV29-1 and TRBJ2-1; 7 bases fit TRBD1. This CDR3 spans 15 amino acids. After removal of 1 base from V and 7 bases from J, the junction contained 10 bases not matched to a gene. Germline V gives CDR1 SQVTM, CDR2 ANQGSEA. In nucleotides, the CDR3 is TGCAGCGTTGAAGGAGGGGACAGCGGTTGGAATGAGCAGTTCTTC. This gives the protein CSVEGGDSGWNEQFF.

The CDR3 loop is CASSVRGGRDEQFF. For the CDR3, the DNA is TGTGCCAGCAGTGTGCGGGGGGGCCGAGATGAGCAGTTCTTC. The chain has TRBV6-4 and TRBJ2-1, with 9 nucleotides matching TRBD2. Germline V CDR1 and CDR2: MRHNA, SNTAGT. The CDR3 extends over 14 amino acids. J gave up 8 bases and V 4 bases, and 6 bases lay outside the gene matches.

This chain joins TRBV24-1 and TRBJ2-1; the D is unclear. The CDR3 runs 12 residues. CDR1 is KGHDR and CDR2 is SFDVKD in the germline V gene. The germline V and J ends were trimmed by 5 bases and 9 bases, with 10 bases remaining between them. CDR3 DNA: TGTGCCACCAGTGTCGCTGGGATTGAGCAGTTCTTC. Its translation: CATSVAGIEQFF.

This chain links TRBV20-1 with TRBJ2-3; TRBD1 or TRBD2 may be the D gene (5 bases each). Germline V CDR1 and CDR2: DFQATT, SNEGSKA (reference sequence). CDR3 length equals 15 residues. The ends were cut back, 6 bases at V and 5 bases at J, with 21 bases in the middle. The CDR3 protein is CSARFPGYEGDTQYF. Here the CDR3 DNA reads TGCAGTGCCCGCTTCCCAGGGTACGAGGGAGATACGCAGTATTTT.

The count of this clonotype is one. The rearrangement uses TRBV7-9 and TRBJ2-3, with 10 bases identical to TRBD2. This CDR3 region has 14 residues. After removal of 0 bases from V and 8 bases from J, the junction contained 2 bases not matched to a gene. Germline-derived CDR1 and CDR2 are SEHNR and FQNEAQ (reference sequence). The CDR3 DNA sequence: TGTGCCAGCAGCTTAGCAGCGGGGGGGCCTACGCAGTATTTT. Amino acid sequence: CASSLAAGGPTQYF.

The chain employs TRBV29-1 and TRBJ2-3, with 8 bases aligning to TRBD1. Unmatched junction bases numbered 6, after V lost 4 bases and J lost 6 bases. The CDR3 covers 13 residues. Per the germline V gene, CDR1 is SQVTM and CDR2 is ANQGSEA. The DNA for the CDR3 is TGCAGCGTTGGGCAGGGGGCTGTGGATACGCAGTATTTT. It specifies CSVGQGAVDTQYF.

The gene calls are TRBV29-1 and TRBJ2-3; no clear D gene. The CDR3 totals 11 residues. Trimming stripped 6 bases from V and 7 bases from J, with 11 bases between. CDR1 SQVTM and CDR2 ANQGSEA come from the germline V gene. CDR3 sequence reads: CSVTAQYTQYF. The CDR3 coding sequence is TGCAGCGTGACCGCACAGTATACGCAGTATTTT.